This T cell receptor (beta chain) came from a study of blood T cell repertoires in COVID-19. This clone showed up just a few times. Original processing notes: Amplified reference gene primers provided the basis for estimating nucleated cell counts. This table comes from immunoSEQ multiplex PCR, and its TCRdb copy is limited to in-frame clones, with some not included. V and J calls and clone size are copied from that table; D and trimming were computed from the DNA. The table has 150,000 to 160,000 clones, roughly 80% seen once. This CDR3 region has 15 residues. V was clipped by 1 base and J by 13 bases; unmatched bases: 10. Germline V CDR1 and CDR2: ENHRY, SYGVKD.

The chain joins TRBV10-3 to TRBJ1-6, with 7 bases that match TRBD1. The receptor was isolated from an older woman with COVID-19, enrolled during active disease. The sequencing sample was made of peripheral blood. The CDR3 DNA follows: TGTGCCATCAGTGAGTTGGACAGGCCTGGGATCCCCCTCCACTTT. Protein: CAISELDRPGIPLHF.